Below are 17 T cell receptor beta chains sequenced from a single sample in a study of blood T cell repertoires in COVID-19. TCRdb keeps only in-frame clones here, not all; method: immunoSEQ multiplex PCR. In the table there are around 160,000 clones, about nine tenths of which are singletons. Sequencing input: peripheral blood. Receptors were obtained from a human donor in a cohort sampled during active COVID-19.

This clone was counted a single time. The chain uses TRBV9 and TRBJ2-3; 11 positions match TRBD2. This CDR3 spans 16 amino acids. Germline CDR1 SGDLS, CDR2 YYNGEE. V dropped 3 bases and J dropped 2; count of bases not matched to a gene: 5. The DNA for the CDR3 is TGTGCCAGCAGCGCTGGGACTAGCGGCTACACAGATACGCAGTATTTT. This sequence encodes CASSAGTSGYTDTQYF.

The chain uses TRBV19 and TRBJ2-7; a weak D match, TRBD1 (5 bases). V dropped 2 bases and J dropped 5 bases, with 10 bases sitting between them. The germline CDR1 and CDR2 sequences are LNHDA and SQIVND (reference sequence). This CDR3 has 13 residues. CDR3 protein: CASSIRGRDEQYF. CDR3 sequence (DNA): TGTGCCAGTAGTATAAGGGGTAGGGACGAGCAGTACTTC.

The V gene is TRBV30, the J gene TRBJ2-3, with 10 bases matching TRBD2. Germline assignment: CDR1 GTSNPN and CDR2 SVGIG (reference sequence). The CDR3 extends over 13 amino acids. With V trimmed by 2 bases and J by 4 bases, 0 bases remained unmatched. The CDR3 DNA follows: TGTGCCTGGAGTCTAGCGGGAGCAGATACGCAGTATTTT. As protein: CAWSLAGADTQYF.

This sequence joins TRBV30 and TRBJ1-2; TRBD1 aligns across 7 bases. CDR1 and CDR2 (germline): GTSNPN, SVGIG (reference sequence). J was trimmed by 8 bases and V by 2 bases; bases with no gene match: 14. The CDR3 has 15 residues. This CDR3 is CAWSIAIGSGGGYTF. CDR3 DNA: TGTGCCTGGAGTATCGCTATCGGGTCAGGGGGAGGCTACACCTTC. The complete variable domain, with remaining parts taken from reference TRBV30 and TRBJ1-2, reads SQTIHQWPATLVQPVGSPLSLECTVEGTSNPNLYWYRQAAGRGLQLLFYSVGIGQISSEVPQNLSASRPQDRQFILSSKKLLLSDSGFYLCAWSIAIGSGGGYTFGSGTRLTVV.

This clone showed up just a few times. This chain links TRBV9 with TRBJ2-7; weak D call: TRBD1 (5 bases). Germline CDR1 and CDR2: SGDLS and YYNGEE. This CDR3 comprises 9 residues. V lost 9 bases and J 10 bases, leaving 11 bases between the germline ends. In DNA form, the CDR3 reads TGTGCCACCTGGGGCGGTCAGTACTTC. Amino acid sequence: CATWGGQYF.

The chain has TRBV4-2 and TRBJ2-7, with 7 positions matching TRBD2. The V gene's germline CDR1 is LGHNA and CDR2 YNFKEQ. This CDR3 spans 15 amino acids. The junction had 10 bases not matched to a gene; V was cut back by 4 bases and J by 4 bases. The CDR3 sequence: CASSPAVRERYEQYF. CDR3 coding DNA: TGTGCCAGCAGCCCAGCCGTGCGGGAGCGTTACGAGCAGTACTTC.

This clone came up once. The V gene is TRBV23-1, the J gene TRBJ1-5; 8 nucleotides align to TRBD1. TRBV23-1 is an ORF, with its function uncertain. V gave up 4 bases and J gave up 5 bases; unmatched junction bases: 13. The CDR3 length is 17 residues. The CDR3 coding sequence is TGCGCCAGCAGTCCCAAGACTCGACAGGGGAACTATCAGCCCCAGCATTTT. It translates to CASSPKTRQGNYQPQHF.

The CDR3 bases are TGTGCCAGCAGTGACCCCCTCACTTACCAAGAGACCCAGTACTTC. Translating it yields CASSDPLTYQETQYF. This chain uses TRBV25-1 with TRBJ2-5; no reliable D call. The CDR3 is made up of 15 amino acids. V lost 3 bases, J lost 0 bases, and 11 bases lay in between. Germline lookup yields CDR1 MGHDK and CDR2 SYGVNS.

The CDR3 is CASSQAGGINQPQHF. CDR3 nucleotide sequence: TGTGCCAGCAGCCAAGCGGGAGGGATTAATCAGCCCCAGCATTTT. This chain links TRBV3-1 (or the pseudogene TRBV3-2) with TRBJ1-5, with D unresolved. The V gene lost 1 base and the J gene lost 4 bases, with 11 bases spanning the gap. The CDR3 is made up of 15 amino acids. Germline V lookup: CDR1 LGHDT, CDR2 YNNKEL (reference sequence).

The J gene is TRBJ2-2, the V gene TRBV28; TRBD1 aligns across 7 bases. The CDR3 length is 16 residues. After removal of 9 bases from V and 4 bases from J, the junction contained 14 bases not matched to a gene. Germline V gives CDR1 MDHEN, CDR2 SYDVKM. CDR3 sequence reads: CASTAGTVIGTGELFF. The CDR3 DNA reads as TGTGCCAGTACCGCCGGGACAGTAATCGGCACCGGGGAGCTGTTTTTT.

The CDR3 bases are TGTGCCAGCAGCCTGTCTTCTGGCCACGAGCAGTACTTC. Protein product: CASSLSSGHEQYF. The V gene is TRBV14, the J gene TRBJ2-7; no clear D. Looked up from germline, CDR1 is SGHDN and CDR2 is FVKESK. The CDR3 runs 13 residues. V gave up 4 bases and J gave up 5 bases, with 12 bases separating them.

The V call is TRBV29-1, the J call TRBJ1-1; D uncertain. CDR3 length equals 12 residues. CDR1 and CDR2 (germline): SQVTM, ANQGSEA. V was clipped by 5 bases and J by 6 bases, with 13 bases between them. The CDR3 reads CSVCDPRSEAFF. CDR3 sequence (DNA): TGCAGCGTTTGCGATCCAAGATCTGAAGCTTTCTTT.

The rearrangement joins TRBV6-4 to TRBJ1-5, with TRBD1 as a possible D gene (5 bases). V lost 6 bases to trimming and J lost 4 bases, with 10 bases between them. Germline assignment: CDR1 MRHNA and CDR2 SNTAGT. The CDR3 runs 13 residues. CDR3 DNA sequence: TGTGCCAGCAGCCCAGGGTGGAATCAGCCCCAGCATTTT. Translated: CASSPGWNQPQHF.

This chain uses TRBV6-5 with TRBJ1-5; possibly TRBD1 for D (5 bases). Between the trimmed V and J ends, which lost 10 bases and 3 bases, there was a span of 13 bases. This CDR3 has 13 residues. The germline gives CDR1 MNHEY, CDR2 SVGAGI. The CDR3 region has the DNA TGTGCCACCTCGACAGACCTCAATCAGCCCCAGCATTTT. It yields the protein CATSTDLNQPQHF.

CDR3 sequence reads: CASRLWSGGTDTQYF. As DNA, the CDR3 is TGTGCCAGTAGGCTTTGGTCAGGGGGCACAGATACGCAGTATTTT. The genes are TRBV19 and TRBJ2-3; maybe TRBD1 (6 bases). The germline CDR1 and CDR2 sequences are LNHDA and SQIVND (reference sequence). V dropped 6 bases and J dropped 1 base, with 14 bases sitting between them. The CDR3 has 15 amino acids.

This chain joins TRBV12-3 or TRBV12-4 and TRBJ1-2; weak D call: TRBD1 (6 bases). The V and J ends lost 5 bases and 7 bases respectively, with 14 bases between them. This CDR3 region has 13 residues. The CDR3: CASSVGGLSGYTF. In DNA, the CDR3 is TGTGCCAGCAGTGTGGGGGGGCTGTCTGGCTACACCTTC.

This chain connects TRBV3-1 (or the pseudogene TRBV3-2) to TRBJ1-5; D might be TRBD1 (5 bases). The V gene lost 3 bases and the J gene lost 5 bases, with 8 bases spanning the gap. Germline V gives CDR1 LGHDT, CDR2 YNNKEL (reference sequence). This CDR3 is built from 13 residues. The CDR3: CASSHQGDQPQHF. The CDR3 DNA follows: TGTGCCAGCAGCCATCAGGGTGATCAGCCCCAGCATTTT.